Listed below are T cell receptor beta chains from one sample, sequenced in a study of beta chain features in type 1 diabetes. Assay used: immunoSEQ multiplex PCR; TCRdb lists only in-frame clones, some missing. The sample has 500,000 to 800,000 clones; roughly an eighth are singletons. The sample consisted of naive CD4+ T cells from blood. Receptor source: a man aged 25-45 years with type 1 diabetes. CDR3s include the opening cysteine and the closing phenylalanine or tryptophan. Each record gives: V gene, J gene, clone size, D gene, CDR3 DNA, CDR3 protein. The D gene is left open where the match is weak. Clone size is shown for a subset of rows, as once, few, many or a class of expanded clone.

v_call: TRBV4-1; j_call: TRBJ1-4; clone_size: NA; d_call: NA; cdr3_nt: TGCGCCAGCAGCCAAAGCTGGGTAAGGCCGGAAAAACTGTTTTTT; cdr3_aa: CASSQSWVRPEKLFF
v_call: TRBV2; j_call: TRBJ1-1; clone_size: few; d_call: NA; cdr3_nt: TGTGCCAGCAGTGAATCTCCAGGACGCCTCACTGAAGCTTTCTTT; cdr3_aa: CASSESPGRLTEAFF
v_call: TRBV2; j_call: TRBJ1-5; clone_size: NA; d_call: TRBD1; cdr3_nt: TGTGCCAGCAGGGGACAGGGGATTGCGAGCAATCAGCCCCAGCATTTT; cdr3_aa: CASRGQGIASNQPQHF
v_call: TRBV5-1; j_call: TRBJ2-1; clone_size: NA; d_call: NA; cdr3_nt: TGCGCCAGCAGCGCGGGGGCGGGCTCCTACAATGAGCAGTTCTTC; cdr3_aa: CASSAGAGSYNEQFF
v_call: TRBV7-3; j_call: TRBJ2-5; clone_size: NA; d_call: NA; cdr3_nt: TGTGCCAGCAGCCAACAGGGTGGAGAGACCCAGTACTTC; cdr3_aa: CASSQQGGETQYF
v_call: TRBV11-2; j_call: TRBJ2-5; clone_size: few; d_call: TRBD1; cdr3_nt: TGTGCCAGCAGCTTATTTTCTGGGACAGGTCAAGAGACCCAGTACTTC; cdr3_aa: CASSLFSGTGQETQYF
v_call: TRBV5-4; j_call: TRBJ1-6; clone_size: few; d_call: TRBD1; cdr3_nt: TGTGCCAGCAGCATCGAACAGGGGTCGAACAATTCACCCCTCCACTTT; cdr3_aa: CASSIEQGSNNSPLHF
v_call: TRBV7-2; j_call: TRBJ2-5; clone_size: NA; d_call: TRBD1; cdr3_nt: TGTGCCAGCAGCCCCAATGACAGGGGGGGAGAGACCCAGTACTTC; cdr3_aa: CASSPNDRGGETQYF
v_call: TRBV7-2; j_call: TRBJ1-4; clone_size: NA; d_call: TRBD1; cdr3_nt: TGTGCCAGCAGCTTATCAGGGGGTACAACTAATGAAAAACTGTTTTTT; cdr3_aa: CASSLSGGTTNEKLFF
v_call: TRBV4-2; j_call: TRBJ2-2; clone_size: few; d_call: NA; cdr3_nt: TGTGCCAGCAGCCGGGAACCTCTTGGTCAGGGGCACGGGGAGCTGTTTTTT; cdr3_aa: CASSREPLGQGHGELFF
v_call: TRBV5-6; j_call: TRBJ2-4; clone_size: NA; d_call: NA; cdr3_nt: TGTGCCAGCAGCTTGAGGGCACTCACCTGGGGGAACATTCAGTACTTC; cdr3_aa: CASSLRALTWGNIQYF
v_call: TRBV7-2; j_call: TRBJ1-2; clone_size: NA; d_call: NA; cdr3_nt: TGTGCCAGCAGCTTAGTATTTCCAGGGGACTACACCTTC; cdr3_aa: CASSLVFPGDYTF
v_call: TRBV25-1; j_call: TRBJ1-2; clone_size: few; d_call: NA; cdr3_nt: TGTGCCAGCAGTGGGCCTACAGATTATGGCTACACCTTC; cdr3_aa: CASSGPTDYGYTF
v_call: TRBV19; j_call: TRBJ2-1; clone_size: NA; d_call: NA; cdr3_nt: TGTGCCAGTAGTCGGGGGCAGGGAGGCAATGAGCAGTTCTTC; cdr3_aa: CASSRGQGGNEQFF
v_call: TRBV11-2; j_call: TRBJ1-6; clone_size: once; d_call: NA; cdr3_nt: TGTGCCAGCAGCCCCTCACCCCTCCACTTT; cdr3_aa: CASSPSPLHF
v_call: TRBV29-1; j_call: TRBJ2-5; clone_size: few; d_call: TRBD1; cdr3_nt: TGCAGCGTCTCCGGGACAGGGAGATCAGAGGACTTC; cdr3_aa: CSVSGTGRSEDF
v_call: TRBV6-6; j_call: TRBJ2-1; clone_size: few; d_call: NA; cdr3_nt: TGTGCCAGCAGCCCCTACCGGGGAAGCTCCTACAATGAGCAGTTCTTC; cdr3_aa: CASSPYRGSSYNEQFF
v_call: TRBV2; j_call: TRBJ1-1; clone_size: few; d_call: NA; cdr3_nt: TGTGCCAGCAGTCTTCAGACTGAAGCTTTCTTT; cdr3_aa: CASSLQTEAFF
v_call: TRBV30; j_call: TRBJ2-2; clone_size: NA; d_call: NA; cdr3_nt: TGTGCCTGGAGTGTGATGCGGTTCAACACCGGGGAGCTGTTTTTT; cdr3_aa: CAWSVMRFNTGELFF
v_call: TRBV5-1; j_call: TRBJ1-2; clone_size: few; d_call: TRBD1; cdr3_nt: TGCGCCAGCAGCTTACAGGGGGGATCTTATGGCTACACCTTC; cdr3_aa: CASSLQGGSYGYTF
v_call: TRBV5-1; j_call: TRBJ1-5; clone_size: NA; d_call: NA; cdr3_nt: TGCGCCAGCAGGGCGGCCCCTGGTCAGCCCCAGCATTTT; cdr3_aa: CASRAAPGQPQHF
v_call: TRBV28; j_call: TRBJ2-7; clone_size: NA; d_call: NA; cdr3_nt: TGTGCCAGCAGTTTACTTCGCAGGGGAACCTACGAGCAGTACTTC; cdr3_aa: CASSLLRRGTYEQYF
v_call: TRBV7-2; j_call: TRBJ2-7; clone_size: few; d_call: TRBD2; cdr3_nt: TGTGCCAGCAGCTTCGCTAGCGGAGACTACGAGCAGTACTTC; cdr3_aa: CASSFASGDYEQYF
v_call: TRBV2; j_call: TRBJ1-1; clone_size: NA; d_call: NA; cdr3_nt: TGTGCCAGCAGTCCTCCAGGGGTCACTGAAGCTTTCTTT; cdr3_aa: CASSPPGVTEAFF
v_call: TRBV6-4; j_call: TRBJ1-2; clone_size: NA; d_call: NA; cdr3_nt: TGTGCCAGCAGTGACTCGAATACAGGGTTCGGCTACACCTTC; cdr3_aa: CASSDSNTGFGYTF
v_call: TRBV27; j_call: TRBJ2-5; clone_size: NA; d_call: TRBD2; cdr3_nt: TGTGCCAGCACCAGGACTAGCGGGGCACAAGAGACCCAGTACTTC; cdr3_aa: CASTRTSGAQETQYF
v_call: TRBV7-2; j_call: TRBJ1-2; clone_size: few; d_call: NA; cdr3_nt: TGTGCCAGCAGCCCTAAGTCCGGTTGGCTGTACACCTTC; cdr3_aa: CASSPKSGWLYTF
v_call: TRBV18; j_call: TRBJ2-7; clone_size: NA; d_call: TRBD2; cdr3_nt: TGTGCCAGCTCACCAAGAGGGACTAGGCCGCACGAGCAGTACTTC; cdr3_aa: CASSPRGTRPHEQYF
v_call: TRBV10-3; j_call: TRBJ2-7; clone_size: few; d_call: NA; cdr3_nt: TGTGCCATCAGTGATAACAGGGCGAGGGAGCAGTACTTC; cdr3_aa: CAISDNRAREQYF
v_call: TRBV27; j_call: TRBJ1-6; clone_size: NA; d_call: NA; cdr3_nt: TGTGCCAGCAGTTTAACCAGGGATTCCTATAATTCACCCCTCCACTTT; cdr3_aa: CASSLTRDSYNSPLHF
v_call: TRBV7-2; j_call: TRBJ2-7; clone_size: NA; d_call: TRBD1; cdr3_nt: TGTGCCAGCAGCCAAGGGGACAGGTTGGTCGAGCAGTACTTC; cdr3_aa: CASSQGDRLVEQYF
v_call: TRBV5-1; j_call: TRBJ2-1; clone_size: NA; d_call: TRBD2; cdr3_nt: TGCGCCAGCAGACCCCGCGGGGGGCACAATGAGCAGTTCTTC; cdr3_aa: CASRPRGGHNEQFF
v_call: TRBV28; j_call: TRBJ2-5; clone_size: few; d_call: NA; cdr3_nt: TGTGCCAGCAGATTACAGGGTCAAGAGACCCAGTACTTC; cdr3_aa: CASRLQGQETQYF
v_call: TRBV4-3; j_call: TRBJ2-5; clone_size: NA; d_call: NA; cdr3_nt: TGCGCCAGCAGCCAAGCTCCCTGGGGGAGGGAGACCCAGTACTTC; cdr3_aa: CASSQAPWGRETQYF
v_call: TRBV5-1; j_call: TRBJ1-3; clone_size: NA; d_call: NA; cdr3_nt: TGCGCCAGCAGCTCCCTGGGTCGGTCGGACACCATATATTTT; cdr3_aa: CASSSLGRSDTIYF
v_call: TRBV18; j_call: TRBJ1-2; clone_size: few; d_call: TRBD1; cdr3_nt: TGTGCCAGCTCACCACGCGGGACAGAGTTATATGGCTACACCTTC; cdr3_aa: CASSPRGTELYGYTF